The rows below give T cell receptor beta chains drawn from one sample of a study of glioma-infiltrating T cells after dendritic cell vaccination. This table comes from immunoSEQ multiplex PCR, and its TCRdb copy is limited to in-frame clones, with some not included. The sample records roughly 60,000 clones, approximately 87% being singletons. This material consisted of blood, taken after dendritic cell vaccination. The receptors come from a human donor with glioblastoma. Each CDR3 is given with its conserved first and last residue. Each record gives: clone size, V gene, D gene, J gene, CDR3 length, CDR3 protein, CDR3 DNA. D genes are given only for firm matches. Some rows mark clone size as missing; the rest say once, few, many or name a class of expanded clone.

>NA|TRBV25-1|TRBD2|TRBJ2-5|16
CASSGRLALTQETQYF
TGTGCCAGCAGTGGTAGACTAGCGTTAACTCAAGAGACCCAGTACTTC
>NA|TRBV7-6|NA|TRBJ2-5|17
CASSLLSSRTPAETQYF
TGTGCCAGCAGCTTACTGTCGAGCCGGACTCCGGCGGAGACCCAGTACTTC
>NA|TRBV5-1|NA|TRBJ1-3|14
CASSEGRAGNTIYF
TGCGCCAGCAGCGAAGGCAGGGCTGGAAACACCATATATTTT
>NA|TRBV19|NA|TRBJ2-5|13
CASSIWQGETQYF
TGTGCCAGTAGTATATGGCAGGGCGAGACCCAGTACTTC
>few|TRBV7-3|TRBD1|TRBJ2-7|15
CASSLVGGSSYEQYF
TGTGCCAGCAGCTTAGTAGGGGGCTCCTCCTACGAGCAGTACTTC
>once|TRBV29-1|TRBD1|TRBJ2-1|16
CSVGGSTGASYNEQFF
TGCAGCGTTGGAGGGTCGACAGGGGCTTCCTACAATGAGCAGTTCTTC
>NA|TRBV9|TRBD2|TRBJ2-7|14
CASSATSGGYEQYF
TGTGCCAGCAGCGCTACTAGCGGGGGTTACGAGCAGTACTTC
>NA|TRBV5-1|TRBD2|TRBJ2-7|16
CASSATSGGLPTGQYF
TGCGCCAGCAGCGCGACTAGCGGGGGGCTACCTACGGGTCAGTACTTC
>NA|TRBV5-6|NA|TRBJ2-3|14
CASSLIQGSDTQYF
TGTGCCAGCAGCTTGATTCAGGGTTCAGATACGCAGTATTTT
>NA|TRBV5-1|TRBD2|TRBJ2-5|14
CASSSSGTKETQYF
TGCGCCAGCAGCTCCAGCGGGACTAAAGAGACCCAGTACTTC
>few|TRBV7-8|NA|TRBJ1-5|16
CASSPTRHLSNQPQHF
TGTGCCAGCAGTCCGACCAGACACCTAAGCAATCAGCCCCAGCATTTT
>NA|TRBV9|NA|TRBJ2-3|14
CASSVGGGSDTQYF
TGTGCCAGCAGCGTAGGAGGTGGGTCAGATACGCAGTATTTT
>NA|TRBV10-2|NA|TRBJ2-7|13
CASSHDGTSEQYF
TGCGCCAGCAGTCACGATGGGACATCCGAGCAGTACTTC
>NA|TRBV7-2|NA|TRBJ1-2|14
CASSPDPTGDGYTF
TGTGCCAGCAGCCCGGACCCGACAGGAGATGGCTACACCTTC
>NA|TRBV13|TRBD2|TRBJ2-1|17
CASSLSSGLALHNEQFF
TGTGCCAGCAGCTTATCTAGCGGCCTTGCCCTCCACAATGAGCAGTTCTTC
>NA|TRBV29-1|NA|TRBJ2-5|11
CSASVGETQYF
TGCAGCGCCTCGGTTGGAGAGACCCAGTACTTC
>NA|TRBV4-1|TRBD1|TRBJ1-1|15
CASSQDGTGNTEAFF
TGCGCCAGCAGCCAGGACGGGACAGGGAACACTGAAGCTTTCTTT
>NA|TRBV4-2|NA|TRBJ2-2|15
CASSQAQGYTGELFF
TGTGCCAGCAGCCAAGCGCAGGGTTACACCGGGGAGCTGTTTTTT
>NA|TRBV5-1|TRBD2|TRBJ2-3|16
CASSLRLAGSTDTQYF
TGCGCCAGCAGCTTGAGACTAGCGGGGAGCACAGATACGCAGTATTTT
>NA|TRBV19|NA|TRBJ1-5|13
CASSWAGKQPQHF
TGTGCCAGTAGTTGGGCAGGGAAACAGCCCCAGCATTTT
>NA|TRBV9|TRBD1|TRBJ2-7|16
CASSQKDRGTSYEQYF
TGTGCCAGCAGCCAAAAAGACAGGGGCACTTCCTACGAGCAGTACTTC
>NA|TRBV28|NA|TRBJ1-1|12
CASSLALAEAFF
TGTGCCAGCAGTTTGGCCCTCGCTGAAGCTTTCTTT
>NA|TRBV5-1|TRBD1|TRBJ1-1|15
CASSLGDSLNTEAFF
TGCGCCAGCAGCTTGGGGGACAGCTTGAACACTGAAGCTTTCTTT
>NA|TRBV4-1|TRBD2|TRBJ2-2|17
CASSLLAGGPGTGELFF
TGCGCCAGCAGCCTACTAGCGGGGGGGCCAGGCACCGGGGAGCTGTTTTTT
>NA|TRBV9|NA|TRBJ2-7|14
CASSAEDAGWEQYF
TGTGCCAGCAGCGCGGAGGACGCCGGGTGGGAGCAGTACTTC
>NA|TRBV7-2|NA|TRBJ1-4|13
CASSLDNSEKLFF
TGTGCCAGCAGCTTAGATAACAGTGAAAAACTGTTTTTT
>NA|TRBV6-1|NA|TRBJ1-5|15
CASSPLGGSNQPQHF
TGTGCCAGCAGTCCCCTGGGGGGGAGCAATCAGCCCCAGCATTTT
>NA|TRBV30|TRBD2|TRBJ2-7|15
CAWSPKAGLAYEQYF
TGTGCCTGGAGTCCTAAGGCGGGACTAGCCTACGAGCAGTACTTC
>NA|TRBV6-1|TRBD1|TRBJ1-2|13
CASSATGVGGYTF
TGTGCCAGCAGTGCTACAGGGGTAGGTGGCTACACCTTC
>NA|TRBV28|NA|TRBJ1-1|15
CASSLIGFSNTEAFF
TGTGCCAGCAGTTTGATCGGGTTTTCGAACACTGAAGCTTTCTTT
>NA|TRBV7-6|NA|TRBJ1-1|14
CASSPDAVGTEAFF
TGTGCCAGCAGCCCCGATGCGGTTGGAACTGAAGCTTTCTTT
>NA|TRBV5-1|NA|TRBJ2-5|15
CASSFSGWAWETQYF
TGCGCCAGCAGCTTTAGCGGTTGGGCCTGGGAGACCCAGTACTTC
>NA|TRBV10-3|TRBD2|TRBJ2-2|16
CATSEPGLANTGELFF
TGTGCCACCTCTGAGCCGGGACTAGCGAACACCGGGGAGCTGTTTTTT
>once|TRBV7-3|TRBD1|TRBJ2-5|14
CASSPDATGETQYF
TGTGCCAGCAGTCCCGATGCGACAGGGGAGACCCAGTACTTC
>NA|TRBV5-1|TRBD2|TRBJ2-5|17
CASSQGQLAGAQETQYF
TGCGCCAGCAGCCAGGGACAATTAGCGGGGGCACAAGAGACCCAGTACTTC
>NA|TRBV2|TRBD2|TRBJ2-2|16
CASSGTSGGAAGELFF
TGTGCCAGCAGCGGGACTAGCGGGGGGGCCGCCGGGGAGCTGTTTTTT
>NA|TRBV11-2|NA|TRBJ2-7|14
CASSLAQGPYEQYF
TGTGCCAGCAGCTTAGCACAGGGACCCTACGAGCAGTACTTC
>NA|TRBV30|NA|TRBJ1-2|12
CAWKSYDYGYTF
TGTGCCTGGAAGAGCTACGACTATGGCTACACCTTC
>few|TRBV11-2|TRBD1|TRBJ1-4|16
CASSIRDRGVWEKLFF
TGTGCCAGCAGCATACGGGACAGGGGAGTGTGGGAAAAACTGTTTTTT
>NA|TRBV18|TRBD1|TRBJ1-6|15
CASSFRQGEGSPLHF
TGTGCCAGCTCATTTCGACAGGGTGAAGGCTCACCCCTCCACTTT
>NA|TRBV5-4|TRBD1|TRBJ1-2|14
CASSLGTGNYGYTF
TGTGCCAGCAGCTTGGGGACAGGGAACTATGGCTACACCTTC
>NA|TRBV20-1|NA|TRBJ2-1|11
CSASSRYEQFF
TGCAGTGCTAGTTCGCGCTATGAGCAGTTCTTC
>once|TRBV7-9|NA|TRBJ1-1|11
CASSSVSEAFF
TGTGCCAGCAGCTCCGTTTCTGAAGCTTTCTTT
>NA|TRBV19|TRBD1|TRBJ2-7|13
CASRRQGVGEQYF
TGTGCCAGTAGGCGACAGGGGGTAGGGGAGCAGTACTTC
>NA|TRBV6-1|NA|TRBJ1-1|12
CASIDPPTEAFF
TGTGCCAGCATTGACCCCCCAACTGAAGCTTTCTTT
>once|TRBV2|NA|TRBJ2-2|14
CASSGDHRAGELFF
TGTGCCAGCAGTGGGGACCACAGGGCGGGGGAGCTGTTTTTT
>NA|TRBV30|NA|TRBJ2-6|15
CAWSGTRSGANVLTF
TGTGCCTGGAGTGGTACAAGATCTGGGGCCAACGTCCTGACTTTC
>NA|TRBV7-2|NA|TRBJ2-5|13
CASTPPGEETQYF
TGTGCCAGCACTCCCCCGGGGGAAGAGACCCAGTACTTC
>NA|TRBV25-1|NA|TRBJ2-7|15
CASSGGALPSYEQYF
TGTGCCAGCAGTGGCGGCGCCCTTCCCTCCTACGAGCAGTACTTC
>few|TRBV5-4|TRBD1|TRBJ2-4|16
CASSPDRTGAKNIQYF
TGTGCCAGCAGCCCCGATCGGACAGGGGCCAAAAACATTCAGTACTTC
>once|TRBV18|TRBD1|TRBJ1-4|15
CASSLRQGTNEKLFF
TGTGCCAGCTCACTCCGACAGGGGACTAATGAAAAACTGTTTTTT
>NA|TRBV10-3|NA|TRBJ1-1|16
CAISESNQEVNTEAFF
TGTGCCATCAGTGAGTCGAACCAAGAGGTGAACACTGAAGCTTTCTTT
>NA|TRBV19|NA|TRBJ1-2|14
CASSISGAHYGYTF
TGTGCCAGTAGTATATCAGGGGCCCACTATGGCTACACCTTC
>NA|TRBV20-1|NA|TRBJ2-5|11
CSARDKRAQYF
TGCAGTGCTAGAGACAAGAGGGCCCAGTACTTC